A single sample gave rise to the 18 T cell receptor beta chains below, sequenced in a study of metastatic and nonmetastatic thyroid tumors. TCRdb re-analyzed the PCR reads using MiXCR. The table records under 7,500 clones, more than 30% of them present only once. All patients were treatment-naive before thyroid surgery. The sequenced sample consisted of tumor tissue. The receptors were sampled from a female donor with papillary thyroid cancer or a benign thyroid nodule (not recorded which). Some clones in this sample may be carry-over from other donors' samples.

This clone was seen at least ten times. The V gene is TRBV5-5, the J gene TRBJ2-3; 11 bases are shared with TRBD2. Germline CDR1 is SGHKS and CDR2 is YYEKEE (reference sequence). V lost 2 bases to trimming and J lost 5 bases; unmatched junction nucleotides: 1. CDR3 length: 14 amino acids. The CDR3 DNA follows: TGTGCCAGCAGCTTTAGCGGGAGGGGAGATACGCAGTATTTT. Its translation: CASSFSGRGDTQYF.

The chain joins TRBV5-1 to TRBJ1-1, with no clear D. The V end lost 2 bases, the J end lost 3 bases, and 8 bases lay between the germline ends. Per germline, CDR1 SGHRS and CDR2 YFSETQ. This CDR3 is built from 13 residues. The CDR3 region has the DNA TGCGCCAGCAGCTTTGGGCCCGACACTGAAGCTTTCTTT. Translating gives CASSFGPDTEAFF. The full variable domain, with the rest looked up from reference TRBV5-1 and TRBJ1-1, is KAGVTQTPRYLIKTRGQQVTLSCSPISGHRSVSWYQQTPGQGLQFLFEYFSETQRNKGNFPGRFSGRQFSNSRSEMNVSTLELGDSALYLCASSFGPDTEAFFGQGTRLTVV.

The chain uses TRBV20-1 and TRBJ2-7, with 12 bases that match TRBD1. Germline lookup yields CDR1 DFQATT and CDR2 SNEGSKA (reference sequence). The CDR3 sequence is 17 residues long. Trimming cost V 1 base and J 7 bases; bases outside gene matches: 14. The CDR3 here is CSARGSGTGGAPREQYF. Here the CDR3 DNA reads TGCAGTGCTAGAGGCTCCGGGACAGGGGGCGCCCCACGGGAGCAGTACTTC.

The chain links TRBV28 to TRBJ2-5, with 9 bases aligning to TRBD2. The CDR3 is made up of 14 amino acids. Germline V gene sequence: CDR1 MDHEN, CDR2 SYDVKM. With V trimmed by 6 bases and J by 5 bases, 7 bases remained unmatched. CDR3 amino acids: CASSNSGSGETQYF. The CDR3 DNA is TGTGCCAGCAGCAATAGCGGGAGTGGGGAGACCCAGTACTTC.

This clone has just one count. CDR3 DNA sequence: TGTGCCAGCAGTGCAAAGGGGTCTGGGGCCAACGTCCTGACTTTC. Protein: CASSAKGSGANVLTF. This chain links TRBV6-1 with TRBJ2-6, with D possibly TRBD1 on 5 matching bases. The germline V gene encodes CDR1 MNHNS and CDR2 SASEGT. V dropped 4 bases and J dropped 1 base, with 8 bases sitting between them. The CDR3 spans 15 residues.

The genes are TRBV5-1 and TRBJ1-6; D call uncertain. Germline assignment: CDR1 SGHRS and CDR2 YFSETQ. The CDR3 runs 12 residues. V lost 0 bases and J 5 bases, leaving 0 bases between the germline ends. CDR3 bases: TGCGCCAGCAGCTTGGATAATTCACCCCTCCACTTT. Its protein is CASSLDNSPLHF. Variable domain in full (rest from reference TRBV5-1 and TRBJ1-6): KAGVTQTPRYLIKTRGQQVTLSCSPISGHRSVSWYQQTPGQGLQFLFEYFSETQRNKGNFPGRFSGRQFSNSRSEMNVSTLELGDSALYLCASSLDNSPLHFGNGTRLTVT.

The CDR3 DNA reads TGTGCCAGCTCACAGGAGACCAAAGAAGATGGCTACACCTTC. This translates into CASSQETKEDGYTF. The chain is built from TRBV18 and TRBJ1-2, with D unresolved. The CDR3 loop spans 14 amino acids. Germline lookup yields CDR1 KGHSH and CDR2 LQKENI. V was clipped by 4 bases and J by 6 bases, with 15 bases between them.

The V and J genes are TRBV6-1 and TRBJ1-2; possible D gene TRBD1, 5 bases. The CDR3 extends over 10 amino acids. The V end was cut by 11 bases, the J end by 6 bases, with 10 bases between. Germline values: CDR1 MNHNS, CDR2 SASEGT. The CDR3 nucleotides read TGTGCCTCGTGGGGGGATGGCTACACCTTC. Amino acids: CASWGDGYTF.

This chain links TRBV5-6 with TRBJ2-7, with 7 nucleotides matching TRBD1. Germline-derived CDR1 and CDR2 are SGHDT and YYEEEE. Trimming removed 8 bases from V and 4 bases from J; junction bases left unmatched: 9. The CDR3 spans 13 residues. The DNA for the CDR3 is TGTGCCAGTAATACCGGGACAGAGTACGAGCAGTACTTC. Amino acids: CASNTGTEYEQYF.

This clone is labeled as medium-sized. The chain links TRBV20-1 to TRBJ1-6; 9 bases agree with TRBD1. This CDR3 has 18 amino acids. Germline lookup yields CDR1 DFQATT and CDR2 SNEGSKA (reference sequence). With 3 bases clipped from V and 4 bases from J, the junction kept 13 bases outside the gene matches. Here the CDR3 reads CSASPVGQGQRYNSPLHF. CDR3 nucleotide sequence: TGCAGTGCTAGTCCTGTGGGACAGGGCCAGAGGTATAATTCACCCCTCCACTTT.

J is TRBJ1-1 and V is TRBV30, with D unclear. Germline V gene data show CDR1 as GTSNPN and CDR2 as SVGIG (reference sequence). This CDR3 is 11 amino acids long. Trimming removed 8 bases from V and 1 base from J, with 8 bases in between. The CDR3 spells CAQQENTEAFF. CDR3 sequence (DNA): TGTGCCCAGCAGGAGAACACTGAAGCTTTCTTT.

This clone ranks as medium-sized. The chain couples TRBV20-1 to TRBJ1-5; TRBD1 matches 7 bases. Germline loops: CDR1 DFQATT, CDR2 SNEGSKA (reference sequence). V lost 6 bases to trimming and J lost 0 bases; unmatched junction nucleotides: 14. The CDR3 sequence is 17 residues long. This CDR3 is CSARTGLLGYSNQPQHF. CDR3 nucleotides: TGCAGTGCCAGGACAGGCCTCCTTGGATATAGCAATCAGCCCCAGCATTTT.

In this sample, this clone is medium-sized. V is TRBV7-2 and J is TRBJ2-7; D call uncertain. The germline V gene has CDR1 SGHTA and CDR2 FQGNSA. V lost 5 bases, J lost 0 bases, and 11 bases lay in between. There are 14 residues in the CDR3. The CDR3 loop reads CASSQSLSSYEQYF. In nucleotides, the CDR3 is TGTGCCAGCAGCCAAAGCCTTAGCTCCTACGAGCAGTACTTC.

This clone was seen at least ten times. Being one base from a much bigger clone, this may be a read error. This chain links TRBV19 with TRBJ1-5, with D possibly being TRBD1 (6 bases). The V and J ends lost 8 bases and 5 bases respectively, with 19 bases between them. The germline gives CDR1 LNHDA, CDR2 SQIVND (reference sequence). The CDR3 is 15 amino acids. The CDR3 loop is CASGGQSRGYQPQHF. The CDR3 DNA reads TGTGCCAGTGGTGGACAGTCTCGCGGTTATCAGCCCCAGCATTTT. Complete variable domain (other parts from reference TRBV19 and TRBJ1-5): DGGITQSPKYLFRKEGQNVTLSCEQNLNHDAMYWYRQDPGQGLRLIYYSQIVNDFQKGDIAEGYSVSREKKESFPLTVTSAQKNPTAFYLCASGGQSRGYQPQHFGDGTRLSIL.

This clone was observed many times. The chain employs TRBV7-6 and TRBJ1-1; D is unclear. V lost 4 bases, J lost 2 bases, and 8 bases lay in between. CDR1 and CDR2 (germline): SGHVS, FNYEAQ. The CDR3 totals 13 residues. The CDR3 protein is CASSSQVNTEAFF. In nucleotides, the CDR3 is TGTGCCAGCAGCTCCCAGGTTAACACTGAAGCTTTCTTT.

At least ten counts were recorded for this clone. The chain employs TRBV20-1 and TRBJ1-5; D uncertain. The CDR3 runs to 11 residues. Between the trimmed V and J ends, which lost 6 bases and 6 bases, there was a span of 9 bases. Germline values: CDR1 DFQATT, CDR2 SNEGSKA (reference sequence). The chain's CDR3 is CSASEGQPQHF. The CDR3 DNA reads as TGCAGTGCCTCAGAGGGTCAGCCCCAGCATTTT.

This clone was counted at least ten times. The CDR3 sequence: CSASRGGAGTDTQYF. In DNA form, the CDR3 reads TGCAGTGCTAGTCGCGGGGGGGCCGGCACAGATACGCAGTATTTT. The chain is built from TRBV20-1 and TRBJ2-3; 9 bases are shared with TRBD2. The CDR3 is made up of 15 amino acids. Per germline, CDR1 DFQATT and CDR2 SNEGSKA (reference sequence). The J segment lost 1 base and the V segment lost 3 bases, leaving 5 bases of the junction unmatched.

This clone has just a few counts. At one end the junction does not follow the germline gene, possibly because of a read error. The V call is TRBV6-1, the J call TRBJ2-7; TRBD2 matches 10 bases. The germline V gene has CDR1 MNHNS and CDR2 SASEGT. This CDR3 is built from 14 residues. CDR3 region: CASSVGLACELWNF. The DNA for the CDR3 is TGTGCCAGCAGTGTGGGACTAGCGTGTGAGCTCTGGAACTTC.